The sequence of this TCR beta chain was determined in a study of blood T cell repertoires in COVID-19. Study background: Sample material is recorded as cDNA or gDNA derived from T cells, B-cell-depleted T cells, or PBMCs.

Ages ranged from 18 to 89 years, with residence in under 25 US areas. V was pared by 4 bases and J by 2 bases, with 1 base of the junction left unmatched. This CDR3 comprises 15 residues. Germline CDR1 MNHEY, CDR2 SMNVEV (reference sequence). Clones were sequenced by immunoSEQ multiplex PCR, and TCRdb holds only the in-frame ones, with some missing. The profile shows 400,000 or so clones, around 90% of them singletons. Sequencing was performed on PBMCs or T cells enriched from blood (not recorded which). The TCR comes from a man between 18 and 35 years old who had recovered from COVID-19. The chain joins TRBV27 to TRBJ2-3; 12 bases match TRBD2. The CDR3 sequence: CASSSSGRVTDTQYF. The CDR3 DNA reads as TGTGCCAGCAGTTCTAGCGGGAGGGTCACAGATACGCAGTATTTT.